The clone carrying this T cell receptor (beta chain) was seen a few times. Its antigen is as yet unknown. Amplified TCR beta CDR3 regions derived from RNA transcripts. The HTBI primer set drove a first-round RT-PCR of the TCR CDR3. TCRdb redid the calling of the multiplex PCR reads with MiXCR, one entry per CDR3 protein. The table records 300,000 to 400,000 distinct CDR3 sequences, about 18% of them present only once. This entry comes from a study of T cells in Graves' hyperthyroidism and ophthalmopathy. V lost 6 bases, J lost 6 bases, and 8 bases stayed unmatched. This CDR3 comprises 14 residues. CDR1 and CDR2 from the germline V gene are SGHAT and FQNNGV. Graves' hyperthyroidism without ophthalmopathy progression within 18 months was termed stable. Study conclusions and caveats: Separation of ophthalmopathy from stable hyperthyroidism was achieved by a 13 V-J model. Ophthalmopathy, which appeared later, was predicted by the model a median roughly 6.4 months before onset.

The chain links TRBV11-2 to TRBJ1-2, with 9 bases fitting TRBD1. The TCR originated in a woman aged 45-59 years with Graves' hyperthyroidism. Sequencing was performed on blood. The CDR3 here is CASSSPGTGNGYTF. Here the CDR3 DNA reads TGTGCCAGCAGTTCCCCCGGGACAGGGAATGGCTACACCTTC.